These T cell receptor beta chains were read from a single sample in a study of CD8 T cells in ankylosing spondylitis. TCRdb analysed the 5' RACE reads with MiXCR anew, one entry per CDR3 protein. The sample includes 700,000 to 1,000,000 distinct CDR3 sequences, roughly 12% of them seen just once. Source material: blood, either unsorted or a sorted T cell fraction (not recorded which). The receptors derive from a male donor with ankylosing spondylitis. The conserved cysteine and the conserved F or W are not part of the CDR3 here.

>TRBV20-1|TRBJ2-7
SARDTGRDYEQY
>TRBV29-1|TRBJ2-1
SVEGSRGNYNEQF
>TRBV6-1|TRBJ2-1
ASSRRAINEQF
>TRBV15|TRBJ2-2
ATSRDSPSRKQGNGELF
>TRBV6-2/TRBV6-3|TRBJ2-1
ASSYGLAGGTYNEQF
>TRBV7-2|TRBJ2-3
ASSWGTLTDTQY
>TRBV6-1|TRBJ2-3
ASSESLAGWTDTQY
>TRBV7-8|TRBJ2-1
ASSLLGGQF
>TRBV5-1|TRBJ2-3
ASSSYSGAGVDTQY
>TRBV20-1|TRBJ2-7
SARDPGVLRAQY
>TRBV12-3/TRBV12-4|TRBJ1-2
ASTTGGVYGYT
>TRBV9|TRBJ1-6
ASSVDSAGSPLH
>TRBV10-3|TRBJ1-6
AISESTGEGSPLH
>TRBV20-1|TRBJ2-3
SARDQRTTITDTQY
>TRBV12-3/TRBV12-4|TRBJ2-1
ASSPTAVARNEQF
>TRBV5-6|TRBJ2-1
ASTLSLYNEQF
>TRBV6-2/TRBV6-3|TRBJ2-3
ASSPRTYTQY
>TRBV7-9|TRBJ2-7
ASSLAFHEQY
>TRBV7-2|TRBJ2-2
ASSLSRTSGNTGELF
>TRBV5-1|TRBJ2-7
ASSLAGRLSYEQY
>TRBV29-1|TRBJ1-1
SVKGQGQVTEAF
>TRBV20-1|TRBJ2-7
SARRSGDINYEQY
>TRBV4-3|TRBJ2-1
ASSQNPEATYNEQF
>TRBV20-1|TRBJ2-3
SARRDSGTDTQY
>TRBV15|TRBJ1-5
ATSRDRDRVLIGNQPQH
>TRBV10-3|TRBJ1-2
AISDYREAGYT
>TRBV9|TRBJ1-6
ASSVGQGRSPLH
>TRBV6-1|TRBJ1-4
ASRDRGSNEKLF
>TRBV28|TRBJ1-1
ASSLSTPKAF
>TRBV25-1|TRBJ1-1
ASSEWDRTEAF
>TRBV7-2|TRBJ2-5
ASSLDVAETQY
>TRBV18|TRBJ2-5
ASSPTTGILETQY
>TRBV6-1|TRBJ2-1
ASSGPSLHNEQF
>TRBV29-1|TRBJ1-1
SSREGMNTEAF
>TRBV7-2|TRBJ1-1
ASSARQGGITEAF
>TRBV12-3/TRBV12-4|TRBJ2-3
ASSLWPTSADTQY
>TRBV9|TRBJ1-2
ASSVQGERYGYT
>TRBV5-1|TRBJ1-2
ASSSLTQGYT
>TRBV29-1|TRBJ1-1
SVIPDTEAF
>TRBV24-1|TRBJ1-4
ATSDPRTGGEKLF
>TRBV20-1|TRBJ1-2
SASQAGRGYT
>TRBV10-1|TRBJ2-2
ASSEVQGWLF
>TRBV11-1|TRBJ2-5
ASSVNRGTETQY
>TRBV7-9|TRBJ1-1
ASSASGRQNTEAF
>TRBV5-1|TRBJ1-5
ASSPTGTLNQPQH
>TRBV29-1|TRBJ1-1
SSRQVGNTEAF
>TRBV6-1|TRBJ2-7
ASSTVLPPYEQY
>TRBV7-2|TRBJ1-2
ASSLAVEGANYGYT
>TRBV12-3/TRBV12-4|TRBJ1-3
GIQRGLSGNTIY
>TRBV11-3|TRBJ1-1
ASSLDSNTEAF
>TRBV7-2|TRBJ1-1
ASSPGPGNTEAF
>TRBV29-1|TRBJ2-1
SLRQGWDNEQF
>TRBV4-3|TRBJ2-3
ASSQDPIAGMDTQY